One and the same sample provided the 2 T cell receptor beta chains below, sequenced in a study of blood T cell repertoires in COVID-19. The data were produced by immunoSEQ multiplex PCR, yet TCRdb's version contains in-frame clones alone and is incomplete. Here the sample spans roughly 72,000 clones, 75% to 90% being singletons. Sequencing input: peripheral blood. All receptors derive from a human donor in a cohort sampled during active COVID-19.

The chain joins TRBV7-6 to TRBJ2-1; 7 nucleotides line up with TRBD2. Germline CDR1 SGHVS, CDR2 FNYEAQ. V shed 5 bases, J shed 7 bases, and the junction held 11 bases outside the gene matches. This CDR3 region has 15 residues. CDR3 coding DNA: TGTGCCAGCAGCCCGCGGGAGTTCCCCCAAAATGAGCAGTTCTTC. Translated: CASSPREFPQNEQFF. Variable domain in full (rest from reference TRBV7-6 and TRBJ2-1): GAGVSQSPRYKVTKRGQDVALRCDPISGHVSLYWYRQALGQGPEFLTYFNYEAQQDKSGLPNDRFSAERPEGSISTLTIQRTEQRDSAMYRCASSPREFPQNEQFFGPGTRLTVL.

CDR3 bases: TGTGCCAGCAGCGTCTCTCTTTACAATGAGCAGTTCTTC. Translating gives CASSVSLYNEQFF. The chain has TRBV9 and TRBJ2-1; D is uncertain. V was clipped by 2 bases and J by 4 bases, with 7 bases between them. Germline assignment: CDR1 SGDLS and CDR2 YYNGEE. The CDR3 runs 13 residues.